This is a list of T cell receptor beta chains from one sample in a study of cytomegalovirus exposure and HLA in healthy donors. Profiled with immunoSEQ multiplex PCR; TCRdb holds only in-frame clones, not every one. The sample consists of some 120,000 clones, roughly 80% of them appearing once. The sample taken for sequencing was PBMCs. These receptors were obtained from a male donor in good health and CMV-seropositive. Each CDR3 is given with its conserved first and last residue. D genes are given only for firm matches. Rows may omit the clone size; those that give it use once, few, many or a size class.

CDR3 length	V gene	J gene	D gene	clone size	CDR3 protein	CDR3 DNA
14	TRBV6-1	TRBJ1-1	.	.	CASSEARGESEAFF	TGTGCCAGCAGTGAAGCAAGGGGCGAATCTGAAGCTTTCTTT
13	TRBV13	TRBJ2-1	TRBD2	.	CASSSGTSGKQFF	TGTGCCAGCAGCAGCGGGACTAGCGGGAAGCAGTTCTTC
14	TRBV27	TRBJ2-7	.	.	CASSLTPNLYEQYF	TGTGCCAGCAGTTTAACACCGAACCTTTACGAGCAGTACTTC
14	TRBV5-6	TRBJ2-7	.	.	CASSSADRSYEQYF	TGTGCCAGCAGTTCGGCGGACAGATCCTACGAGCAGTACTTC
10	TRBV29-1	TRBJ2-1	.	.	CSVPDNEQFF	TGCAGCGTCCCTGACAATGAGCAGTTCTTC
14	TRBV19	TRBJ1-5	TRBD1	.	CASQQTGANQPQHF	TGTGCCAGTCAACAGACAGGGGCCAATCAGCCCCAGCATTTT
13	TRBV28	TRBJ2-5	TRBD2	.	CASSPGLAKDQYF	TGTGCCAGCAGCCCGGGACTAGCGAAGGACCAGTACTTC
13	TRBV4-1	TRBJ1-5	.	.	CASSQDGDQPQHF	TGCGCCAGCAGCCAGGATGGAGATCAGCCCCAGCATTTT
13	TRBV9	TRBJ2-1	.	.	CASSVVQYNEQFF	TGTGCCAGCAGCGTAGTCCAGTACAATGAGCAGTTCTTC
14	TRBV7-3	TRBJ1-2	.	.	CASSLTEGPYGYTF	TGTGCCAGCAGCTTAACGGAGGGACCCTATGGCTACACCTTC
14	TRBV7-9	TRBJ1-2	TRBD1	.	CASSPTDRNYGYTF	TGTGCCAGCAGCCCCACGGACAGGAACTATGGCTACACCTTC
12	TRBV27	TRBJ1-2	.	.	CASRTANYGYTF	TGTGCCAGCAGGACAGCTAACTATGGCTACACCTTC
16	TRBV13	TRBJ2-2	TRBD2	once	CASSLIAGMNTGELFF	TGTGCCAGCAGCTTAATAGCGGGGATGAACACCGGGGAGCTGTTTTTT
14	TRBV7-2	TRBJ2-5	.	.	CASSLNSPEETQYF	TGTGCCAGCAGCTTAAACTCTCCTGAAGAGACCCAGTACTTC
15	TRBV28	TRBJ1-2	.	.	CASYLRQSGGEGYTF	TGTGCCAGCTATCTGCGACAGTCAGGCGGTGAGGGCTACACCTTC
16	TRBV7-6	TRBJ2-5	TRBD1	few	CASSRRSSGTGDTQYF	TGTGCCAGCAGCCGAAGATCTTCCGGGACAGGGGATACCCAGTACTTC
15	TRBV27	TRBJ2-1	TRBD2	.	CASSLWLAGANEQFF	TGTGCCAGCAGTTTATGGCTAGCGGGAGCCAATGAGCAGTTCTTC
13	TRBV2	TRBJ1-2	.	few	CASSVGQNYGYTF	TGTGCCAGCAGTGTAGGACAGAACTATGGCTACACCTTC
15	TRBV18	TRBJ2-1	TRBD1	.	CASAFGTDNYNEQFF	TGTGCCAGCGCCTTTGGGACAGATAATTACAATGAGCAGTTCTTC
16	TRBV7-3	TRBJ1-1	.	few	CASSPRGRVLNTEAFF	TGTGCCAGCAGCCCGCGGGGTAGGGTTCTGAACACTGAAGCTTTCTTT
13	TRBV7-9	TRBJ2-7	TRBD2	.	CASGGEGNYEQYF	TGTGCCTCCGGGGGGGAGGGAAACTACGAGCAGTACTTC
17	TRBV7-2	TRBJ2-1	TRBD2	.	CASSLGSGRNLGNEQFF	TGTGCCAGCAGCTTAGGTAGCGGGAGGAACCTCGGAAATGAGCAGTTCTTC
15	TRBV4-3	TRBJ2-7	TRBD2	.	CASSQGSGTSNEQYF	TGCGCCAGCAGCCAAGGGAGCGGGACTTCTAACGAGCAGTACTTC
16	TRBV27	TRBJ2-1	.	.	CASGPFTRRRDNEQFF	TGTGCCAGCGGCCCATTCACACGGCGGCGGGACAATGAGCAGTTCTTC
15	TRBV9	TRBJ2-1	.	.	CASSVDGSGYNEQFF	TGTGCCAGCAGCGTAGACGGATCAGGCTACAATGAGCAGTTCTTC
16	TRBV10-3	TRBJ2-6	.	few	CAISESGPSGANGLTF	TGTGCCATCAGTGAGTCTGGCCCGTCTGGGGCCAACGGCCTGACTTTC
18	TRBV4-2	TRBJ2-7	TRBD2	.	CASSQGPGASGSPYEQYF	TGTGCCAGCAGCCAAGGCCCCGGGGCTAGCGGGAGTCCCTACGAGCAGTACTTC
14	TRBV27	TRBJ1-6	.	.	CASSLVGDGEPLHF	TGTGCCAGCAGTTTAGTGGGAGACGGCGAACCCCTCCACTTT
15	TRBV11-3	TRBJ2-3	TRBD2	.	CASSLSSGNTDTQYF	TGTGCCAGCAGCCTTTCTAGCGGAAACACAGATACGCAGTATTTT
15	TRBV15	TRBJ2-7	TRBD1	few	CATSSAGDSAYEQYF	TGTGCCACCAGCAGTGCCGGGGACAGCGCCTACGAGCAGTACTTC
16	TRBV21-1	TRBJ1-2	.	.	CASSKGTGPEAYGYTF	TGTGCCAGCAGCAAAGGGACAGGACCGGAGGCATATGGCTACACCTTC
14	TRBV6-7	TRBJ2-5	TRBD1	.	CASRPRDRGKTQYF	TGTGCCAGCAGGCCCCGGGACAGGGGAAAGACCCAGTACTTC
15	TRBV5-1	TRBJ2-5	.	.	CASSPDGTPAETQYF	TGCGCCAGCAGCCCGGATGGCACTCCAGCGGAGACCCAGTACTTC
13	TRBV7-7	TRBJ1-1	.	.	CASSLDSNTEAFF	TGTGCTAGCAGCTTAGACTCGAACACTGAAGCTTTCTTT
17	TRBV7-2	TRBJ2-7	TRBD2	few	CASSRTLLAGGFNEQYF	TGTGCCAGCAGCCGGACTTTACTAGCGGGAGGATTCAACGAGCAGTACTTC
17	TRBV10-3	TRBJ2-4	.	.	CAISERREGLAKNIQYF	TGTGCCATCAGCGAGAGACGGGAAGGGCTAGCCAAAAACATTCAGTACTTC
11	TRBV30	TRBJ2-7	TRBD1	.	CAWSTRGEQYF	TGTGCCTGGAGTACCAGGGGGGAGCAGTACTTC
14	TRBV7-2	TRBJ2-5	.	.	CASSLGPAKETQYF	TGTGCCAGCAGCTTAGGTCCCGCTAAAGAGACCCAGTACTTC
15	TRBV4-1	TRBJ2-7	.	.	CASSQEGASGHEQYF	TGCGCCAGCAGCCAAGAGGGTGCTTCGGGTCACGAGCAGTACTTC
12	TRBV19	TRBJ1-3	.	.	CASTSRGNTIYF	TGTGCCAGTACCTCCCGGGGGAACACCATATATTTT
16	TRBV9	TRBJ1-3	.	.	CASSGYRDPAGNTIYF	TGTGCCAGCAGCGGCTACAGGGATCCCGCTGGAAACACCATATATTTT
17	TRBV9	TRBJ2-1	TRBD2	.	CASSVSASGTRQNEQFF	TGTGCCAGCAGCGTATCGGCTAGCGGGACTAGGCAGAATGAGCAGTTCTTC
15	TRBV7-2	TRBJ2-1	TRBD2	.	CASSPSGSRDNEQFF	TGTGCCAGCAGCCCAAGCGGGAGTCGCGACAATGAGCAGTTCTTC
15	TRBV5-4	TRBJ2-3	TRBD1	.	CASSTPGQAKDTQYF	TGTGCCAGCAGCACCCCGGGACAGGCGAAAGATACGCAGTATTTT
12	TRBV18	TRBJ2-7	TRBD2	.	CASREAEGEQYF	TGTGCCAGCCGGGAGGCGGAGGGGGAGCAGTACTTC
16	TRBV5-4	TRBJ2-4	TRBD2	once	CASSLTATSGKNIQYF	TGTGCCAGCAGCTTGACGGCGACTAGCGGAAAAAACATTCAGTACTTC
18	TRBV23-1	TRBJ2-7	TRBD2	.	CASSHSGTSGRIAYEQYF	TGCGCCAGCAGTCATTCCGGGACTAGCGGGAGAATTGCCTACGAGCAGTACTTC
15	TRBV30	TRBJ1-4	.	.	CAWSWGLATNEKLFF	TGTGCCTGGAGTTGGGGACTTGCAACTAATGAAAAACTGTTTTTT
16	TRBV11-2	TRBJ2-3	TRBD2	.	CASSLIAGGSTDTQYF	TGTGCCAGCAGCTTAATAGCGGGAGGTAGCACAGATACGCAGTATTTT
14	TRBV11-2	TRBJ1-2	.	.	CASSLAGGNYGYTF	TGTGCCAGCAGCTTAGCGGGGGGGAACTATGGCTACACCTTC
14	TRBV2	TRBJ1-1	.	.	CASSGDTLNTEAFF	TGTGCCAGCAGTGGGGACACGCTGAACACTGAAGCTTTCTTT